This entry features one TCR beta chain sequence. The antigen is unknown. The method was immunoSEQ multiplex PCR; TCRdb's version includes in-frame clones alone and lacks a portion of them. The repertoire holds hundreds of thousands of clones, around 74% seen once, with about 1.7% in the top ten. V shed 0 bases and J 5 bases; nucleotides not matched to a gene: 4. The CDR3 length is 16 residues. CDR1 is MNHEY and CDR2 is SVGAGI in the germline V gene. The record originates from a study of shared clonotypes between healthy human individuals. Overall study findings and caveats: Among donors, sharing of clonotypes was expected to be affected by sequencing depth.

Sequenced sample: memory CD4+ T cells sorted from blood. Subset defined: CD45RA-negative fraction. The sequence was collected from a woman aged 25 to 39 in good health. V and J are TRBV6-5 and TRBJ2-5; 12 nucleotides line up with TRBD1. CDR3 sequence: CASSYSGTGGAETQYF. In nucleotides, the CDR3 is TGTGCCAGCAGTTACTCCGGGACAGGGGGCGCGGAGACCCAGTACTTC.